These 28 T cell receptor beta chains were all obtained from the same sample, sequenced in a study of blood T cell repertoires in COVID-19. Assay: immunoSEQ multiplex PCR; the TCRdb copy retains only in-frame clones and omits some. The table shows 100,000 to 110,000 clones, with around nine tenths occurring only once. Input material: peripheral blood. All receptors derive from a human donor in a cohort sampled during active COVID-19.

The chain employs TRBV6-2 or TRBV6-3 and TRBJ2-1; D is ambiguous. V lost 6 bases and J 8 bases, leaving 20 bases between the germline ends. The germline V gene encodes CDR1 MNHEY and CDR2 SVGEGT. The CDR3 loop spans 15 amino acids. CDR3 amino acids: CASSRLWRSLDEQFF. The DNA of the CDR3 is TGTGCCAGCAGCCGCCTGTGGCGTAGCTTGGATGAGCAGTTCTTC.

V usage is TRBV30 and J usage is TRBJ1-5; 7 bases map to TRBD1. V trimming: 3 bases; J trimming: 8 bases; junction bases outside the gene matches: 19. Germline CDR1 and CDR2: GTSNPN and SVGIG (reference sequence). This CDR3 is 17 amino acids long. The chain's CDR3 is CAWSEGTGVQWGEPQHF. The CDR3 region has the DNA TGTGCCTGGAGCGAAGGAACAGGGGTTCAGTGGGGGGAGCCCCAGCATTTT.

This clone was found a few times. V gene TRBV7-2 combines with J gene TRBJ2-3; unclear D gene. V was clipped by 7 bases and J by 3 bases, with 8 bases between them. From germline, CDR1 is SGHTA and CDR2 FQGNSA. The CDR3 extends over 12 amino acids. The CDR3 sequence is CASTLRTDTQYF. The CDR3 bases are TGTGCCAGCACCCTGAGAACAGATACGCAGTATTTT.

The chain carries TRBV6-4 and TRBJ2-2; the match to TRBD2 covers 9 bases. The germline V gene has CDR1 MRHNA and CDR2 SNTAGT. J gave up 3 bases and V 7 bases, and 6 bases lay outside the gene matches. CDR3 length: 15 amino acids. This CDR3 reads CASKPREGDTGELFF. Here the CDR3 DNA reads TGTGCCAGCAAGCCGCGGGAGGGCGACACCGGGGAGCTGTTTTTT.

This chain links TRBV4-1 with TRBJ2-1; TRBD2 matches 14 bases. CDR1 and CDR2 from the germline V gene are MGHRA and YSYEKL. The J segment lost 3 bases and the V segment lost 5 bases, leaving 18 bases of the junction unmatched. CDR3 length: 21 amino acids. In DNA, the CDR3 is TGCGCCAGCAGCTTGACTGGCACCGGGACTAGCGGGAGTAAAAGCTACAATGAGCAGTTCTTC. Amino acid sequence: CASSLTGTGTSGSKSYNEQFF.

This clone has only one observation. The J gene is TRBJ2-1, the V gene TRBV4-1, with 7 bases lining up with TRBD2. There are 18 residues in the CDR3. CDR1 and CDR2 (germline): MGHRA, YSYEKL. J gave up 7 bases and V 0 bases, and 15 bases lay outside the gene matches. Here the CDR3 DNA reads TGCGCCAGCAGCCAAGATGGGTGGGGAGGGCCTCAGAGGAATGAGCAGTTCTTC. Translated: CASSQDGWGGPQRNEQFF.

This sequence joins TRBV7-2 and TRBJ2-2; 9 positions match TRBD1. Per the germline V gene, CDR1 is SGHTA and CDR2 is FQGNSA. V gave up 8 bases and J gave up 5 bases; unmatched junction bases: 6. CDR3 size: 14 residues. DNA of the CDR3: TGTGCCAGCGGACAGGGGAGAGGAACCGGGGAGCTGTTTTTT. It yields the protein CASGQGRGTGELFF.

V is TRBV6-6 and J is TRBJ2-1, with 10 bases that match TRBD2. CDR3 length: 15 residues. The V segment lost 4 bases and the J segment 2 bases; nucleotides outside the gene matches: 2. CDR1 is MNHNY, CDR2 SVGAGI, per germline (reference sequence). In DNA, the CDR3 is TGTGCCAGCAGTTCTAGCGGGAGAACCTACAATGAGCAGTTCTTC. Its translation is CASSSSGRTYNEQFF.

The rearrangement joins TRBV4-1 to TRBJ2-1; possible D gene TRBD2, 6 bases. The CDR3 is 13 amino acids. The V gene lost 3 bases and the J gene lost 10 bases, with 13 bases spanning the gap. In germline, CDR1 is MGHRA, CDR2 YSYEKL. The CDR3 loop reads CASSQVGGVEQFF. The CDR3 coding sequence is TGCGCCAGCAGCCAGGTTGGCGGGGTGGAGCAGTTCTTC.

CDR3 in DNA: TGCGCCAGCAGCCAAGGGGGACTACCCTCCTACGAGCAGTACTTC. It codes for CASSQGGLPSYEQYF. This chain joins TRBV4-1 and TRBJ2-7; 7 nucleotides match TRBD2. CDR3 length: 15 residues. Germline assignment: CDR1 MGHRA and CDR2 YSYEKL. V was clipped by 1 base and J by 0 bases; unmatched bases: 3.

The V and J genes are TRBV4-3 and TRBJ2-2; 7 bases are a match to TRBD2. V was pared by 5 bases and J by 7 bases, with 4 bases of the junction left unmatched. This CDR3 region has 13 residues. Germline CDR1 reads LGHNA; CDR2 reads YSLEER. In DNA, the CDR3 is TGCGCCAGCAGCTCGCGGGAGTTCGGGGAGCTGTTTTTT. This translates into CASSSREFGELFF.

This rearrangement joins TRBV3-1 (or the pseudogene TRBV3-2) to TRBJ2-1; 7 bases match TRBD1. Germline trimming cut 1 base from V and 9 bases from J; bases unmatched to any gene: 6. Per germline, CDR1 LGHDT and CDR2 YNNKEL (reference sequence). CDR3 size: 14 residues. CDR3 bases: TGTGCCAGCAGCCAAGGACAGGGTGGGCTTGAGCAGTTCTTC. This encodes CASSQGQGGLEQFF.

The V call is TRBV5-4, the J call TRBJ2-1; D is perhaps TRBD2 (6 bases). V was shortened by 0 bases and J by 2 bases, with 18 bases between the two germline ends. Germline V gene lookup returns CDR1 SGHNT and CDR2 YYREEE (reference sequence). The CDR3 consists of 18 residues. CDR3 DNA: TGTGCCAGCAGCTTGGTCCGGGGTACGGGAGTCCCCTACAATGAGCAGTTCTTC. The encoded protein is CASSLVRGTGVPYNEQFF.

The chain links TRBV3-1 (or the pseudogene TRBV3-2) to TRBJ2-2; TRBD2 matches 13 bases. The CDR3 has 16 amino acids. Trimming at V came to 4 bases and at J to 3 bases, leaving 2 bases not matched to a gene. Germline-derived CDR1 and CDR2 are LGHDT and YNNKEL (reference sequence). CDR3 nucleotide sequence: TGTGCCAGCAGCCTCGGACTAGCGGGAGACACCGGGGAGCTGTTTTTT. Translation: CASSLGLAGDTGELFF.

The J gene is TRBJ2-5, the V gene TRBV5-1, with 7 bases lining up with TRBD1. Germline CDR1 and CDR2: SGHRS and YFSETQ. V gave up 3 bases and J gave up 0 bases; unmatched junction bases: 2. The CDR3 is made up of 14 amino acids. CDR3 nucleotide sequence: TGCGCCAGCAGCTCCGGGACAGACCAAGAGACCCAGTACTTC. Translating gives CASSSGTDQETQYF.

The rearrangement links TRBV19 to TRBJ2-3, with TRBD2 matching 11 bases. Trimming cost V 5 bases and J 1 base; bases outside gene matches: 5. Germline assignment: CDR1 LNHDA and CDR2 SQIVND (reference sequence). The CDR3 loop spans 16 amino acids. Here the CDR3 reads CASSLLAGVGTDTQYF. The CDR3 nucleotides read TGTGCCAGTAGTCTACTAGCGGGAGTGGGCACAGATACGCAGTATTTT.

The rearrangement joins TRBV18 to TRBJ1-1; 8 bases map to TRBD1. The CDR3 is made up of 18 amino acids. Germline V gene lookup returns CDR1 KGHSH and CDR2 LQKENI. The J segment lost 0 bases and the V segment lost 1 base, leaving 10 bases of the junction unmatched. The CDR3 coding sequence is TGTGCCAGCTCACCACGGACAGGGACGGCCCCGATGAACACTGAAGCTTTCTTT. Amino acid sequence: CASSPRTGTAPMNTEAFF.

This clone was picked up a small number of times. The chain employs TRBV2 and TRBJ1-6, with D maybe TRBD1 (6 bases). V lost 8 bases to trimming and J lost 7 bases, with 12 bases between them. This CDR3 has 13 amino acids. Germline V gene lookup returns CDR1 SNHLY and CDR2 FYNNEI. The CDR3 sequence: CASAVRGNSPLHF. Written as DNA, the CDR3 is TGTGCCAGCGCGGTCAGGGGAAATTCACCCCTCCACTTT. Variable domain in full (rest from reference TRBV2 and TRBJ1-6): EPEVTQTPSHQVTQMGQEVILRCVPISNHLYFYWYRQILGQKVEFLVSFYNNEISEKSEIFDDQFSVERPDGSNFTLKIRSTKLEDSAMYFCASAVRGNSPLHFGNGTRLTVT.

The V gene is TRBV7-8, the J gene TRBJ2-7; TRBD2 is a possible D gene (6 bases). Germline V gene lookup returns CDR1 SGHVS and CDR2 FQNEAQ. V lost 5 bases to trimming and J lost 0 bases, with 20 bases between them. CDR3 size: 17 residues. The CDR3 region is CASSPSLAATSSYEQYF. In nucleotides, the CDR3 is TGTGCCAGCAGCCCCTCACTAGCTGCTACTAGCTCCTACGAGCAGTACTTC.

A single count supports this clone. The chain carries TRBV19 and TRBJ1-5; possible D gene TRBD1, 5 bases. CDR3 length equals 15 residues. V lost 4 bases to trimming and J lost 0 bases, with 10 bases between them. Per the germline V gene, CDR1 is LNHDA and CDR2 is SQIVND (reference sequence). The CDR3 DNA reads as TGTGCCAGTAGTACCAGAGACAGTAGCAATCAGCCCCAGCATTTT. Translating gives CASSTRDSSNQPQHF.

This chain links TRBV9 with TRBJ1-1; D is uncertain. The CDR3 is made up of 16 amino acids. The V and J ends lost 4 bases and 4 bases respectively, with 20 bases between them. Germline lookup yields CDR1 SGDLS and CDR2 YYNGEE. The CDR3 is CASSPTTAVWSTEAFF. The CDR3 DNA reads as TGTGCCAGCAGCCCTACCACAGCAGTCTGGTCCACTGAAGCTTTCTTT. The full variable domain, with the rest looked up from reference TRBV9 and TRBJ1-1, is DSGVTQTPKHLITATGQRVTLRCSPRSGDLSVYWYQQSLDQGLQFLIQYYNGEERAKGNILERFSAQQFPDLHSELNLSSLELGDSALYFCASSPTTAVWSTEAFFGQGTRLTVV.

The chain joins TRBV7-2 to TRBJ2-3; D possibly corresponds to TRBD1 (6 bases). Germline V gene sequence: CDR1 SGHTA, CDR2 FQGNSA. The V and J ends lost 5 bases and 6 bases respectively, with 18 bases between them. CDR3 length: 15 residues. CDR3 loop: CASSPAVNRADTQYF. The CDR3 DNA reads TGTGCCAGCAGCCCCGCGGTCAACAGGGCGGATACGCAGTATTTT.

This chain joins TRBV21-1 and TRBJ2-2; the table's D call TRBD2 went unverified against the DNA. TRBV21-1 is reported as a pseudogene. The CDR3 covers 17 residues. CDR3 nucleotides: TGTGCCAGCAGCAAAGATCCGGGAAAACGCGAACACCGGGGAGCTGTTTTT. Its translation is CASSKDPGKREHRGAVF.

The chain combines TRBV7-2 with TRBJ1-3; no clear D. CDR3 length equals 12 residues. V dropped 5 bases and J dropped 4 bases, with 6 bases sitting between them. Germline V gene data show CDR1 as SGHTA and CDR2 as FQGNSA. The CDR3, as DNA: TGTGCCAGCAGCCCTCAGGGAAACACCATATATTTT. Translating it yields CASSPQGNTIYF.

The chain is built from TRBV18 and TRBJ1-5; 7 positions agree with TRBD1. CDR1 and CDR2 from the germline V gene are KGHSH and LQKENI. This CDR3 is 15 amino acids long. Trimming took 4 bases from V and 4 from J; bases not matched to a gene: 7. As DNA, the CDR3 is TGTGCCAGCTCACTCAGGGGGAGTTGGAATCAGCCCCAGCATTTT. Translation: CASSLRGSWNQPQHF.

The rearrangement joins TRBV9 to TRBJ1-1; TRBD1 matches at 7 bases. This CDR3 comprises 15 residues. Germline V gene data show CDR1 as SGDLS and CDR2 as YYNGEE. Trimming took 6 bases from V and 2 from J; bases not matched to a gene: 10. The CDR3 region is CASTLGDRHNTEAFF. The DNA of the CDR3 is TGTGCCAGCACTCTAGGGGACAGACATAACACTGAAGCTTTCTTT.

This clone was recorded a few times. This CDR3 reads CASSPPTQGMRTEAFF. DNA for the CDR3: TGTGCCAGCTCACCACCGACCCAGGGCATGAGGACTGAAGCTTTCTTT. This chain links TRBV18 with TRBJ1-1; a weak D match, TRBD1 (5 bases). V shed 0 bases and J shed 5 bases, with 16 bases lying between them. The CDR3 runs to 16 residues. Germline CDR1 KGHSH, CDR2 LQKENI.

This chain uses TRBV6-6 with TRBJ2-6; 7 bases are shared with TRBD1. V shed 5 bases and J 0 bases; nucleotides not matched to a gene: 7. CDR1 and CDR2 from the germline V gene are MNHNY and SVGAGI (reference sequence). The CDR3 is 17 amino acids. Written as DNA, the CDR3 is TGTGCCAGCAGTCTAGGACAGGTTTCCTCTGGGGCCAACGTCCTGACTTTC. This translates into CASSLGQVSSGANVLTF.